The T cell receptor beta chain under discussion was sequenced for a study of T cells after yellow fever vaccination. Turning to the study itself: Libraries from low-cell-number fractions were prepared with the SMART-Seq v4 Ultra Low Input RNA kit.

On this clonotype itself: Antigen: not known.

Study-wide findings and caveats: Only a minor proportion of clonotypes was detected across both CD4 and CD8 compartments. Weaker, the secondary response had a peak occurring faster, on day 5 versus 15.

The CDR3 spans 12 residues. Germline CDR1 reads SEHNR; CDR2 reads FQNEAQ (reference sequence). 5'RACE template switching added a universal primer site and UMIs to TCR cDNA. Each CDR3 protein is one row after TCRdb ran MiXCR on the 5' RACE reads. The top ten clones hold just under 15% of a sample with some 670,000 distinct CDR3 sequences, 9% to 15% of them seen once. The chain combines TRBV7-9 with TRBJ2-6, with no clear D. The source material was PBMCs, sampled on the day of the yellow fever booster vaccination. This clonotype was sampled from a man aged 25-45 years who received the YFV17D yellow fever vaccine. The CDR3 DNA sequence: TGTGCTACCTCCCTCGGAGCCAACGTCCTGACTTTC. This gives the protein CATSLGANVLTF.